This passage covers 5 T cell receptor beta chains from one sample sequenced in a study of blood T cell repertoires in COVID-19. TCRdb keeps only in-frame clones here, not all; method: immunoSEQ multiplex PCR. The sample lists some 150,000 clones; almost 90% were seen once. Input material: peripheral blood. These receptor sequences come from a man aged 50-60 years with active or convalescent COVID-19.

The genes are TRBV24-1 and TRBJ1-4, with D perhaps TRBD1 (5 bases). The V and J ends lost 3 bases and 4 bases respectively, with 17 bases between them. In germline, CDR1 is KGHDR, CDR2 SFDVKD. This CDR3 contains 17 residues. The CDR3 sequence is CATSDPKSPQDNEKLFF. The CDR3 DNA follows: TGTGCCACCAGTGATCCTAAATCCCCACAGGATAATGAAAAACTGTTTTTT.

This clone was seen more than once but under ten times. The J gene is TRBJ2-5, the V gene TRBV6-2 or TRBV6-3, with 7 bases fitting TRBD1. After removal of 0 bases from V and 5 bases from J, the junction contained 3 bases not matched to a gene. The germline CDR1 and CDR2 sequences are MNHEY and SVGEGT. The CDR3 runs 14 residues. The CDR3 DNA is TGTGCCAGCAGTTACTCGATACAGGGGGAGACCCAGTACTTC. Encoded protein: CASSYSIQGETQYF.

This clone was recorded a few times. The chain is built from TRBV19 and TRBJ2-2; D uncertain. The CDR3 consists of 13 residues. Germline assignment: CDR1 LNHDA and CDR2 SQIVND (reference sequence). With 4 bases removed from V and 8 bases from J, the gap between germline ends came to 11 bases. CDR3 region: CASSSESGGELFF. The CDR3 nucleotides read TGTGCCAGTAGTAGCGAATCAGGTGGGGAGCTGTTTTTT.

J is TRBJ2-3 and V is TRBV5-1, with a possible D match to TRBD1 (6 bases). V was trimmed by 4 bases and J by 0 bases, leaving 15 bases between them. CDR1 is SGHRS, CDR2 YFSETQ, per germline. This CDR3 is 16 amino acids long. For the CDR3, the DNA is TGCGCCAGCAGCCCCGGCCAGACAGGAAGCACAGATACGCAGTATTTT. This codes for CASSPGQTGSTDTQYF.

This clone was counted a single time. The rearrangement uses TRBV18 and TRBJ2-7; 13 nucleotides agree with TRBD2. The V gene's germline CDR1 is KGHSH and CDR2 LQKENI. Unmatched junction bases numbered 4, after V lost 3 bases and J lost 5 bases. CDR3 size: 15 residues. The CDR3 coding sequence is TGTGCCAGCTCACCCGGGACTAGCGGGAACAACGAGCAGTACTTC. This sequence encodes CASSPGTSGNNEQYF.